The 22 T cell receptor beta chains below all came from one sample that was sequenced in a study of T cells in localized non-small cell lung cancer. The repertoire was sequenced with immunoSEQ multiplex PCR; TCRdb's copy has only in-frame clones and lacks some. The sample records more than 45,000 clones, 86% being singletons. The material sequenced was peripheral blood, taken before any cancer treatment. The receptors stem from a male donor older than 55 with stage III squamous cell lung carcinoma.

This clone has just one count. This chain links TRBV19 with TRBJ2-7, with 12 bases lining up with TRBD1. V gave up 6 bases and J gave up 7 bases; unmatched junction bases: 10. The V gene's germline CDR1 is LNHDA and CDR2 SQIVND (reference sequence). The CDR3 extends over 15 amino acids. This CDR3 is CASSKPGQGAWEQYF. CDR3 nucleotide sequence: TGTGCCAGTAGCAAGCCGGGACAGGGGGCTTGGGAGCAGTACTTC.

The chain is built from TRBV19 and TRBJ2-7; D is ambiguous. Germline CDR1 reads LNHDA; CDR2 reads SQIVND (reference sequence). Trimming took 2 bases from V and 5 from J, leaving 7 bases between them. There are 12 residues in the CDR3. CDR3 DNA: TGTGCCAGTAGTATAAGGGTCGACGAGCAGTACTTC. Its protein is CASSIRVDEQYF.

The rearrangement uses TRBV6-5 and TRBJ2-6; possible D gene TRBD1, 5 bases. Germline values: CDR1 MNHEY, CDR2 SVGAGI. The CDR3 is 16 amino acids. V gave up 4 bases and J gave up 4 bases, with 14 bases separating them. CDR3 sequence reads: CASSLDSHLGANVLTF. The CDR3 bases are TGTGCCAGCAGTTTAGACAGTCATCTGGGGGCCAACGTCCTGACTTTC.

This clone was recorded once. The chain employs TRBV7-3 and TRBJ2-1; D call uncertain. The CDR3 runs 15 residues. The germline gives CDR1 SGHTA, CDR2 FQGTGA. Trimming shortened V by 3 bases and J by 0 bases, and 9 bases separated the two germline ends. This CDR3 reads CASSFLKSSYNEQFF. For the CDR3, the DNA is TGTGCCAGCAGCTTCCTTAAAAGCTCCTACAATGAGCAGTTCTTC.

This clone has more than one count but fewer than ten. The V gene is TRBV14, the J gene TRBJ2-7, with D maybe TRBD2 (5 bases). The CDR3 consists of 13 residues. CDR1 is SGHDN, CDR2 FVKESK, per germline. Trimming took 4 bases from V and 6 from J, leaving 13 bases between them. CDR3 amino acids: CASSPHLAGEQYF. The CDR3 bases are TGTGCCAGCAGCCCCCATTTGGCGGGCGAGCAGTACTTC.

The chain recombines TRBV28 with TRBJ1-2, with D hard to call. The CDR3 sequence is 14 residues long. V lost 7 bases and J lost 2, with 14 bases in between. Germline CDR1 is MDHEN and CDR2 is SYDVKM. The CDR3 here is CASKVPASNYGYTF. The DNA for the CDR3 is TGTGCCAGCAAAGTTCCCGCTTCGAACTATGGCTACACCTTC.

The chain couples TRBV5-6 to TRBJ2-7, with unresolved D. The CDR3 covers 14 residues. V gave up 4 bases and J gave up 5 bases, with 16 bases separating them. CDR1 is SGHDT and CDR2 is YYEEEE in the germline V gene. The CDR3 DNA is TGTGCCAGCAGCCCCTCCTGGGTTAGCAACGAGCAGTACTTC. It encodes CASSPSWVSNEQYF.

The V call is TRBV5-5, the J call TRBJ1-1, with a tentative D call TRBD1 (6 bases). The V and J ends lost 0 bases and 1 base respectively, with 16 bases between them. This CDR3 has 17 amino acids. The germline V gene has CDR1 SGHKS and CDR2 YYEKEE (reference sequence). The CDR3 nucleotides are TGTGCCAGCAGCTTGGCCAGAAGCTCAGGGGCGAACACTGAAGCTTTCTTT. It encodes CASSLARSSGANTEAFF.

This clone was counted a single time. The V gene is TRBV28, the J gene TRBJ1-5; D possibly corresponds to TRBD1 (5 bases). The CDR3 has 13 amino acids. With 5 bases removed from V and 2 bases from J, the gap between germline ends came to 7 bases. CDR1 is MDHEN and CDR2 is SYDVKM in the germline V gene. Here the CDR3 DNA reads TGTGCCAGCAGTATACAGGGCAATCAGCCCCAGCATTTT. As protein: CASSIQGNQPQHF. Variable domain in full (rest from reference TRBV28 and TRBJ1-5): DVKVTQSSRYLVKRTGEKVFLECVQDMDHENMFWYRQDPGLGLRLIYFSYDVKMKEKGDIPEGYSVSREKKERFSLILESASTNQTSMYLCASSIQGNQPQHFGDGTRLSIL.

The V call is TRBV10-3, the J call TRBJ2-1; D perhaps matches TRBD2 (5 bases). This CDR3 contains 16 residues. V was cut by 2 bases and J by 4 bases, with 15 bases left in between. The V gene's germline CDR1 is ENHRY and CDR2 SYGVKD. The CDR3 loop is CAISESRGGGYNEQFF. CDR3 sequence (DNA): TGTGCCATCAGTGAGAGTAGAGGCGGAGGATACAATGAGCAGTTCTTC.

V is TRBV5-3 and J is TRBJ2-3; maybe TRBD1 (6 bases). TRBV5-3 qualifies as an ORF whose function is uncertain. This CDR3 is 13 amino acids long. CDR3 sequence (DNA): TGTGCGAGGGGGTGGATACTCACAGATACGCAGTATTTT. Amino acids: CARGWILTDTQYF.

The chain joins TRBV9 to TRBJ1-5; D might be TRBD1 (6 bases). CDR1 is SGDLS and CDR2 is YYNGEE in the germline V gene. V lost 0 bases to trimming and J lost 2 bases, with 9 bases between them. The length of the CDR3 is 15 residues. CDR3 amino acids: CASSVGGGGNQPQHF. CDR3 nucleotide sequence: TGTGCCAGCAGCGTAGGTGGGGGCGGCAATCAGCCCCAGCATTTT.

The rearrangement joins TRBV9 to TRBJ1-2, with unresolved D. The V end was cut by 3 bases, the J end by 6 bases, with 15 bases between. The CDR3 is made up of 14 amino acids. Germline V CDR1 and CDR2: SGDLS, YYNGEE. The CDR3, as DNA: TGTGCCAGCAGCGACTGGACCCAAGGACATGGCTACACCTTC. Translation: CASSDWTQGHGYTF.

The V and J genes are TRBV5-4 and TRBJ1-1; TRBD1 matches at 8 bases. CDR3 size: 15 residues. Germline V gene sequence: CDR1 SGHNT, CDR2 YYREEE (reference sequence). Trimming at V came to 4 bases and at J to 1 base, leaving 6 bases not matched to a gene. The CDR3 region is CASSPPTGENTEAFF. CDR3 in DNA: TGTGCCAGCAGCCCCCCGACAGGGGAGAACACTGAAGCTTTCTTT. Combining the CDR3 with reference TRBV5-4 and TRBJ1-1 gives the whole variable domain ETGVTQSPTHLIKTRGQQVTLRCSSQSGHNTVSWYQQALGQGPQFIFQYYREEENGRGNFPPRFSGLQFPNYSSELNVNALELDDSALYLCASSPPTGENTEAFFGQGTRLTVV.

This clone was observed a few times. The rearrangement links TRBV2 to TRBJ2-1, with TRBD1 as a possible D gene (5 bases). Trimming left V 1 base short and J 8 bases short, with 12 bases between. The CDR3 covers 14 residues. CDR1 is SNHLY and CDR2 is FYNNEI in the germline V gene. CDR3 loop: CASSEGLGLYEQFF. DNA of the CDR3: TGTGCCAGCAGTGAAGGTCTGGGGCTCTATGAGCAGTTCTTC. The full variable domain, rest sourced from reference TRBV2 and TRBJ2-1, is EPEVTQTPSHQVTQMGQEVILRCVPISNHLYFYWYRQILGQKVEFLVSFYNNEISEKSEIFDDQFSVERPDGSNFTLKIRSTKLEDSAMYFCASSEGLGLYEQFFGPGTRLTVL.

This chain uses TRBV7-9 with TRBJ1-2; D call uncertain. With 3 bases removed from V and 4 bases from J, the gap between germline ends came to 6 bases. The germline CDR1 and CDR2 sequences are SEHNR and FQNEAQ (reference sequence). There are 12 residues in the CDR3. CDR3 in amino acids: CASSFTVYGYTF. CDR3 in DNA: TGTGCCAGCAGCTTCACCGTCTATGGCTACACCTTC. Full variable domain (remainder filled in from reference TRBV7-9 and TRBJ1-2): DTGVSQNPRHKITKRGQNVTFRCDPISEHNRLYWYRQTLGQGPEFLTYFQNEAQLEKSRLLSDRFSAERPKGSFSTLEIQRTEQGDSAMYLCASSFTVYGYTFGSGTRLTVV.

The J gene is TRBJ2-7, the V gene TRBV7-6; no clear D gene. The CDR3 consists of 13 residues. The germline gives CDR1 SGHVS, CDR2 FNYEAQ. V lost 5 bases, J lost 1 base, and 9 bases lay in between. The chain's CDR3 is CASSGDGSYEQYF. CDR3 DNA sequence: TGTGCCAGCAGCGGTGACGGTTCCTACGAGCAGTACTTC.

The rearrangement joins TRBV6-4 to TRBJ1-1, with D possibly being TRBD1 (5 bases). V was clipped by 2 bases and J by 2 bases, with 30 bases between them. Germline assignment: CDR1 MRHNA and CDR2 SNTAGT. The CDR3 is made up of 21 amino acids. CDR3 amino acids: CASSDPHGGGAPPNLNTEAFF. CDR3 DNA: TGTGCCAGCAGTGACCCCCACGGTGGAGGGGCCCCTCCTAATCTTAACACTGAAGCTTTCTTT.

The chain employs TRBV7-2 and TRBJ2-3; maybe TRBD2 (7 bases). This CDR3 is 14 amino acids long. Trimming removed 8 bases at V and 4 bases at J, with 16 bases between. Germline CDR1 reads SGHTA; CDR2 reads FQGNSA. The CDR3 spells CASGGGLVSDTQYF. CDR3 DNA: TGTGCCAGCGGGGGGGGCCTGGTATCAGATACGCAGTATTTT.

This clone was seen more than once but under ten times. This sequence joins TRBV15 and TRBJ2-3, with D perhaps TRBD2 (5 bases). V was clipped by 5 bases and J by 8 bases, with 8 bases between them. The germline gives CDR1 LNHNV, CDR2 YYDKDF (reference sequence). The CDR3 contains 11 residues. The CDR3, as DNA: TGTGCCACCAGCCCCGGGATTACGCAGTATTTT. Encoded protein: CATSPGITQYF. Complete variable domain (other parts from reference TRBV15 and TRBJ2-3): DAMVIQNPRYQVTQFGKPVTLSCSQTLNHNVMYWYQQKSSQAPKLLFHYYDKDFNNEADTPDNFQSRRPNTSFCFLDIRSPGLGDTAMYLCATSPGITQYFGPGTRLTVL.

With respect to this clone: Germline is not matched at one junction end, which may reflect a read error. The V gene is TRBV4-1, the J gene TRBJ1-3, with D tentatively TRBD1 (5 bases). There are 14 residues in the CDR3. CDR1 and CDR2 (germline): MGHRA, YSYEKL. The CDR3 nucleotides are TGCGCCAGCAGCCAAGAATCACAGGAGCCAGCCCCAGATTTT. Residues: CASSQESQEPAPDF.

The CDR3 nucleotides read TGCGCCAGCAGCTTGACCGGACTAGAGCCTTTGGGTGAGCAGTTCTTC. Amino acid sequence: CASSLTGLEPLGEQFF. The chain uses TRBV5-1 and TRBJ2-1; 7 nucleotides match TRBD2. With V trimmed by 1 base and J by 9 bases, 13 bases remained unmatched. CDR3 length equals 16 residues. Germline CDR1 is SGHRS and CDR2 is YFSETQ.